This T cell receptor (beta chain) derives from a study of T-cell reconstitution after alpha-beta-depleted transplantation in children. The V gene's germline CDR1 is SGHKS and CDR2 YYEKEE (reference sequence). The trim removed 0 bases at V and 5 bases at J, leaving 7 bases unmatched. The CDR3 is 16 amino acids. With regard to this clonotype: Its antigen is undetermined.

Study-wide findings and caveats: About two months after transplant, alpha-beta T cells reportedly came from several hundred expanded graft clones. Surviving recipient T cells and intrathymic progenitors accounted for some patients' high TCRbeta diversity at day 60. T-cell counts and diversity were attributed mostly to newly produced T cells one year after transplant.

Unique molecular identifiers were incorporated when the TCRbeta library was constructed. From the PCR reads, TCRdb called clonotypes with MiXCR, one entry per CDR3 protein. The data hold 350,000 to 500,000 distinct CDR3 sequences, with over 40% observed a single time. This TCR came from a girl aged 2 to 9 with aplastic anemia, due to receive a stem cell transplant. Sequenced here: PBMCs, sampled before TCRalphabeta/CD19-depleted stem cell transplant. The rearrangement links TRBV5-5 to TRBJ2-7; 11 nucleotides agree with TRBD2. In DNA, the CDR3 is TGTGCCAGCAGCTTGGGGGGGACTAGCGGAGCGGACGAGCAGTACTTC. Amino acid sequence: CASSLGGTSGADEQYF.